The TCR beta chain under discussion was sequenced for a study of T cells in Graves' hyperthyroidism and ophthalmopathy. RNA transcripts gave rise to amplified TCR beta CDR3 regions. The study used the HTBI primer set for a first-round RT-PCR of the TCR CDR3. TCRdb fed the multiplex PCR reads into MiXCR, producing one record per CDR3 protein. Among 300,000 to 350,000 distinct CDR3 sequences listed, 21% were seen once. J was trimmed by 0 bases and V by 3 bases; bases with no gene match: 4. The CDR3 consists of 15 residues. CDR1 MDHEN and CDR2 SYDVKM come from the germline V gene. Hyperthyroidism, newly diagnosed and lasting under 2 months, affected patients aged 18 to 65.

The receptor was derived from a woman in her fifties or sixties with Graves' hyperthyroidism. Material: blood. The rearrangement uses TRBV28 and TRBJ1-2, with TRBD1 identical over 7 bases. CDR3 in DNA: TGTGCCAGCAGTTTGTACAGGGGCTCTAACTATGGCTACACCTTC. Translated: CASSLYRGSNYGYTF.